Below, 26 T cell receptor beta chains from the same sample are listed, as sequenced in a study of blood T cell repertoires in COVID-19 (dated by TCRdb to 2018 to 2021). Library preparation employed the immunoSEQ multiplex PCR assay. This is the immuneACCESS table as TCRdb keeps it, with only in-frame sequences that have V and J called. A part of the clones is gone; compared with another copy, unresolved V genes explain less than half, and the rest is unexplained. Here the sample has about 250,000 clones; roughly 86% occur a single time. Roughly 0.8% of the sample is held by the ten biggest clonotypes. Material for sequencing was peripheral blood. These receptors all come from a woman between 25 and 40 years old with acute or convalescent COVID-19.

The chain couples TRBV6-5 to TRBJ1-2; 7 positions match TRBD1. J gave up 8 bases and V 0 bases, and 12 bases lay outside the gene matches. CDR1 and CDR2 from the germline V gene are MNHEY and SVGAGI. CDR3 size: 16 residues. CDR3 sequence reads: CASSYSIIGGKRGYTF. CDR3 bases: TGTGCCAGCAGTTACTCCATAATAGGGGGCAAAAGGGGCTACACCTTC.

A few counts support this clone. This sequence joins TRBV27 and TRBJ2-2; perhaps TRBD2 as D (6 bases). The V end was cut by 2 bases, the J end by 2 bases, with 6 bases between. The CDR3 runs to 14 residues. Germline V gene data show CDR1 as MNHEY and CDR2 as SMNVEV (reference sequence). The CDR3 spells CASSLGTNTGELFF. CDR3 in DNA: TGTGCCAGCAGTTTAGGGACTAACACCGGGGAGCTGTTTTTT.

J is TRBJ1-1 and V is TRBV19; 8 bases map to TRBD1. Germline CDR1 is LNHDA and CDR2 is SQIVND (reference sequence). Trimming cost V 4 bases and J 2 bases; bases outside gene matches: 3. CDR3 length equals 14 residues. For the CDR3, the DNA is TGTGCCAGTAGTAAGGGGACAGGAAACACTGAAGCTTTCTTT. This encodes CASSKGTGNTEAFF.

This clone was seen once. The chain recombines TRBV2 with TRBJ2-1; 10 bases map to TRBD2. The CDR3 runs 17 residues. V was pared by 4 bases and J by 7 bases, with 13 bases of the junction left unmatched. The germline V gene encodes CDR1 SNHLY and CDR2 FYNNEI. In DNA, the CDR3 is TGTGCCAGCAGTGTAGTCTTGGGTACTAGCGGGGTGAATGAGCAGTTCTTC. Encoded protein: CASSVVLGTSGVNEQFF.

This chain joins TRBV11-3 and TRBJ2-5; D remains unclear. The CDR3 is 14 residues long. Trimming left V 1 base short and J 1 base short, with 7 bases between. Germline lookup yields CDR1 SGHNT and CDR2 YENEEA. This chain's CDR3 is CASSLGAIQETQYF. CDR3 nucleotides: TGTGCCAGCAGCTTAGGGGCTATCCAAGAGACCCAGTACTTC.

The gene calls are TRBV19 and TRBJ1-1; D ambiguous. Germline V lookup: CDR1 LNHDA, CDR2 SQIVND (reference sequence). The CDR3 length is 13 residues. The V gene lost 7 bases and the J gene lost 8 bases, with 17 bases spanning the gap. This chain's CDR3 is CASTTLRTAEAFF. The CDR3 region has the DNA TGTGCCAGTACCACCTTGAGGACTGCGGAAGCTTTCTTT.

The gene calls are TRBV6-1 and TRBJ2-5; 8 bases align to TRBD1. Germline CDR1 and CDR2: MNHNS and SASEGT. With 3 bases clipped from V and 5 bases from J, the junction kept 5 bases outside the gene matches. This CDR3 spans 14 amino acids. The CDR3 protein is CASSDRGRGETQYF. Written as DNA, the CDR3 is TGTGCCAGCAGTGACAGGGGGCGCGGGGAGACCCAGTACTTC.

The chain carries TRBV11-2 and TRBJ2-3, with D possibly TRBD2 on 5 matching bases. This CDR3 is built from 16 residues. Trimming stripped 1 base from V and 2 bases from J, with 13 bases between. The germline V gene encodes CDR1 SGHAT and CDR2 FQNNGV. As DNA, the CDR3 is TGTGCCAGCAGCTTAGGGACTTACCAGAACACAGATACGCAGTATTTT. It codes for CASSLGTYQNTDTQYF.

The rearrangement uses TRBV5-1 and TRBJ2-2; 9 nucleotides align to TRBD2. The CDR3 length is 16 residues. Germline-derived CDR1 and CDR2 are SGHRS and YFSETQ. V dropped 0 bases and J dropped 9; count of bases not matched to a gene: 9. The CDR3 nucleotides read TGCGCCAGCAGCTTGGTTGGTAGCGGGAGAATCCGGGAGCTGTTTTTT. Its translation: CASSLVGSGRIRELFF.

In this sample, this clone turned up a few times. The chain links TRBV3-1 (or the pseudogene TRBV3-2) to TRBJ1-2; D unresolved. The CDR3 length is 14 residues. Trimming cost V 1 base and J 2 bases, with 8 bases left between them. Germline V gene lookup returns CDR1 LGHDT and CDR2 YNNKEL (reference sequence). The CDR3: CASSQGLQNYGYTF. In DNA, the CDR3 is TGTGCCAGCAGCCAAGGTCTACAGAACTATGGCTACACCTTC.

The chain combines TRBV30 with TRBJ1-1; D is perhaps TRBD1 (6 bases). The CDR3 has 13 amino acids. V lost 3 bases to trimming and J lost 5 bases, with 13 bases between them. Germline CDR1 and CDR2: GTSNPN and SVGIG (reference sequence). CDR3 nucleotide sequence: TGTGCCTGGAGAGGGGGACAAGTTACTGAAGCTTTCTTT. Encoded protein: CAWRGGQVTEAFF.

This chain links TRBV18 with TRBJ1-6; no clear D gene. The CDR3 runs 14 residues. V lost 3 bases and J lost 7, with 10 bases in between. The V gene's germline CDR1 is KGHSH and CDR2 LQKENI. In DNA form, the CDR3 reads TGTGCCAGCTCACCGCCGAGGAAAAATTCACCCCTCCACTTT. It specifies CASSPPRKNSPLHF.

This sequence joins TRBV29-1 and TRBJ2-3; D not certain. CDR1 and CDR2 (germline): SQVTM, ANQGSEA. The V end was cut by 5 bases, the J end by 2 bases, with 5 bases between. This CDR3 is 11 amino acids long. CDR3 in DNA: TGCAGCGTTTCAATCACAGATACGCAGTATTTT. Its translation: CSVSITDTQYF.

The J gene is TRBJ2-1, the V gene TRBV19; no reliable D call. CDR3 size: 14 residues. Looked up from germline, CDR1 is LNHDA and CDR2 is SQIVND (reference sequence). Trimming removed 7 bases at V and 0 bases at J, with 10 bases between. In DNA form, the CDR3 reads TGTGCCAGTACCATAGAGAGCTCCTACAATGAGCAGTTCTTC. It translates to CASTIESSYNEQFF.

The rearrangement joins TRBV5-4 to TRBJ1-1, with TRBD1 as a possible D gene (6 bases). The V end lost 4 bases, the J end lost 0 bases, and 13 bases lay between the germline ends. The length of the CDR3 is 15 residues. CDR1 is SGHNT and CDR2 is YYREEE in the germline V gene (reference sequence). DNA for the CDR3: TGTGCCAGCAGCAGCGACACAGGGATGAACACTGAAGCTTTCTTT. Encoded protein: CASSSDTGMNTEAFF. Supplemented by reference TRBV5-4 and TRBJ1-1, the full variable domain reads ETGVTQSPTHLIKTRGQQVTLRCSSQSGHNTVSWYQQALGQGPQFIFQYYREEENGRGNFPPRFSGLQFPNYSSELNVNALELDDSALYLCASSSDTGMNTEAFFGQGTRLTVV.

As for this clone: Other DNA sequences in this specimen translate into the identical CDR3. The chain combines TRBV9 with TRBJ1-6; the match to TRBD1 covers 11 bases. Looked up from germline, CDR1 is SGDLS and CDR2 is YYNGEE. The V and J ends lost 0 bases and 7 bases, in that order; junction bases with no gene match: 0. The CDR3 is made up of 15 amino acids. The CDR3 sequence is CASSVGTGGNSPLHF. In nucleotides, the CDR3 is TGTGCCAGCAGCGTAGGGACAGGGGGCAATTCACCCCTCCACTTT.

This clone was observed a handful of times. The J gene is TRBJ1-6, the V gene TRBV30; D ambiguous. CDR1 is GTSNPN and CDR2 is SVGIG in the germline V gene (reference sequence). This CDR3 has 15 amino acids. The germline V and J ends were trimmed by 3 bases and 0 bases, with 9 bases remaining between them. The CDR3 protein is CAWSYASSYNSPLHF. The DNA for the CDR3 is TGTGCCTGGAGCTATGCGAGCTCCTATAATTCACCCCTCCACTTT.

V is TRBV3-1 (or the pseudogene TRBV3-2) and J is TRBJ1-3, with D unresolved. This CDR3 contains 15 residues. Trimming removed 6 bases at V and 4 bases at J, with 16 bases between. Looked up from germline, CDR1 is LGHDT and CDR2 is YNNKEL (reference sequence). The CDR3 is CASRAQTYAGNTIYF. The DNA for the CDR3 is TGTGCCAGCAGGGCACAGACCTATGCCGGAAACACCATATATTTT.

The J gene is TRBJ2-4, the V gene TRBV4-3; TRBD1 agrees at 9 bases. V lost 0 bases to trimming and J lost 15 bases; unmatched junction nucleotides: 12. There are 15 residues in the CDR3. Germline V CDR1 and CDR2: LGHNA, YSLEER. CDR3 amino acids: CASSQDGTGLGFLYF. The DNA for the CDR3 is TGCGCCAGCAGCCAAGATGGGACAGGGCTTGGTTTTTTGTACTTC.

The chain recombines TRBV4-3 with TRBJ2-5; TRBD2 aligns across 10 bases. The CDR3 is 18 amino acids. V was pared by 9 bases and J by 2 bases, with 18 bases of the junction left unmatched. Germline CDR1 and CDR2: LGHNA and YSLEER. Here the CDR3 DNA reads TGCGCCAGACCAGGGGCTCAGCGGGAGGGATACCGGCAAGAGACCCAGTACTTC. This sequence encodes CARPGAQREGYRQETQYF.

V gene TRBV4-3 combines with J gene TRBJ2-1; 8 bases line up with TRBD1. The germline gives CDR1 LGHNA, CDR2 YSLEER. V lost 3 bases, J lost 8 bases, and 12 bases stayed unmatched. This CDR3 comprises 16 residues. CDR3 amino acids: CASSHGQGRSVHEQFF. The CDR3 DNA is TGCGCCAGCAGCCATGGACAGGGTCGGTCAGTCCATGAGCAGTTCTTC.

V gene TRBV15 combines with J gene TRBJ1-4, with TRBD1 matching over 9 bases. Germline values: CDR1 LNHNV, CDR2 YYDKDF (reference sequence). V was clipped by 4 bases and J by 5 bases; unmatched bases: 5. The CDR3 totals 15 residues. The CDR3 DNA follows: TGTGCCACCAGCAAAGCCGGGACAGGGAATGAAAAACTGTTTTTT. Translating gives CATSKAGTGNEKLFF.

This rearrangement joins TRBV5-6 to TRBJ2-1; 8 bases map to TRBD2. The CDR3 sequence is 14 residues long. Germline V gene data show CDR1 as SGHDT and CDR2 as YYEEEE. V lost 3 bases, J lost 12 bases, and 11 bases stayed unmatched. The CDR3 loop reads CASSYSSEGTRQFF. The CDR3 bases are TGTGCCAGCAGCTACTCATCAGAAGGGACTAGGCAGTTCTTC.

The chain uses TRBV7-2 and TRBJ2-1, with D unclear. Looked up from germline, CDR1 is SGHTA and CDR2 is FQGNSA. This CDR3 is 13 amino acids long. V was cut by 0 bases and J by 6 bases, with 6 bases left in between. CDR3 sequence: CASSLATGNEQFF. DNA for the CDR3: TGTGCCAGCAGCTTAGCTACGGGCAATGAGCAGTTCTTC.

The rearrangement links TRBV19 to TRBJ2-3; D unclear. The CDR3 is 14 residues long. The ends were cut back, 1 base at V and 3 bases at J, with 8 bases in the middle. Germline CDR1 LNHDA, CDR2 SQIVND (reference sequence). The CDR3 loop reads CASSIGGVTDTQYF. The CDR3 nucleotides are TGTGCCAGTAGTATAGGAGGCGTAACAGATACGCAGTATTTT.

This chain links TRBV10-3 with TRBJ2-3; TRBD2 is a possible D gene (6 bases). CDR1 and CDR2 from the germline V gene are ENHRY and SYGVKD. Trimming took off 7 bases at V and 1 base at J, with 15 bases between the two ends. The CDR3 covers 15 residues. CDR3 in amino acids: CAIKGGAGRTDTQYF. DNA of the CDR3: TGTGCCATCAAGGGCGGGGCGGGACGCACAGATACGCAGTATTTT.